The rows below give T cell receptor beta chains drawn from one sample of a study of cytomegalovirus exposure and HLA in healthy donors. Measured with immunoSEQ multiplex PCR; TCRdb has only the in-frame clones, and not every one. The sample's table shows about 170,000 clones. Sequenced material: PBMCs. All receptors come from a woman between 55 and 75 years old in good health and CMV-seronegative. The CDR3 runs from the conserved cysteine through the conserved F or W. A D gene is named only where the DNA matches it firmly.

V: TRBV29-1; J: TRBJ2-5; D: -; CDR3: CSVEEGGGVAQYF; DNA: TGCAGCGTTGAGGAAGGGGGGGGTGTGGCCCAGTACTTC
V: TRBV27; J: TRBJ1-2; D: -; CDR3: CASSGPGDKFYGYTF; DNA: TGTGCCAGCAGTGGACCGGGAGATAAGTTCTATGGCTACACCTTC
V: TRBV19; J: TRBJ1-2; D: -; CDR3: CASRGSFYGYTF; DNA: TGTGCCAGTAGGGGGAGCTTCTATGGCTACACCTTC
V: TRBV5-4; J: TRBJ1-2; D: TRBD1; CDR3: CASRLDRASYGYTF; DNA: TGTGCCAGCAGACTCGACAGGGCCTCCTATGGCTACACCTTC
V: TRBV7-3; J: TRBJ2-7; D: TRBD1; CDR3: CASRRQGTSSYEQYF; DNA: TGTGCCAGCAGACGACAGGGGACTTCGTCCTACGAGCAGTACTTC
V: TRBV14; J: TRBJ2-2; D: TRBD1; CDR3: CASSRPGQGLAGELFF; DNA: TGTGCCAGCAGCCGGCCGGGACAGGGGCTGGCCGGGGAGCTGTTTTTT
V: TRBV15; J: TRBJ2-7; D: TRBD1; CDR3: CATSRDQGTGNSYEQYF; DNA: TGTGCCACCAGCAGAGATCAGGGGACAGGCAACTCCTACGAGCAGTACTTC
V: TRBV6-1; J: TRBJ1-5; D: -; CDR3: CASSEALGGQPQHF; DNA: TGTGCCAGCAGTGAAGCCCTGGGGGGGCAGCCCCAGCATTTT
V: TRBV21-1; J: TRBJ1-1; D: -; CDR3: CASSVDRLNTEAFF; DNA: TGTGCCAGCAGTGTGGACAGATTAAACACTGAAGCTTTCTTT
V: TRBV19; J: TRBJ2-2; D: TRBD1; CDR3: CASSIQDRGQNTGELFF; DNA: TGTGCCAGTAGTATCCAAGACAGGGGGCAAAACACCGGGGAGCTGTTTTTT
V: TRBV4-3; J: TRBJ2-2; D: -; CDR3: CASSQDGRVRTGELFF; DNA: TGCGCCAGCAGCCAAGATGGCAGGGTCCGAACCGGGGAGCTGTTTTTT
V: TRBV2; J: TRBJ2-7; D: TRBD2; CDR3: CASRSNSGRGYEQYF; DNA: TGTGCCAGCAGGTCCAATAGCGGGAGAGGCTACGAGCAGTACTTC
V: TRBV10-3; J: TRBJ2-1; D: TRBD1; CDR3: CAISLSGTGVGEQFF; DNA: TGTGCCATCAGCCTCTCCGGGACAGGGGTAGGAGAGCAGTTCTTC
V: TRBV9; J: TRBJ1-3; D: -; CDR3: CASSGTGTSGNTIYF; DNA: TGTGCCAGCAGCGGAACAGGGACCTCTGGAAACACCATATATTTT
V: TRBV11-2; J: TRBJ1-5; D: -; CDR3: CASSGQPNQPQHF; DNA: TGTGCCAGCAGCGGACAGCCCAATCAGCCCCAGCATTTT
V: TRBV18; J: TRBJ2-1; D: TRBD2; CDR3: CASSRTSGGYNEQFF; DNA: TGTGCCAGCTCACGGACTAGCGGAGGCTACAATGAGCAGTTCTTC
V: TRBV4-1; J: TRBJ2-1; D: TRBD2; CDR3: CASSQDVSGGYNEQFF; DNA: TGCGCCAGCAGCCAAGATGTTAGCGGGGGTTACAATGAGCAGTTCTTC
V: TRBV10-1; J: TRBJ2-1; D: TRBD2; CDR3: CASSESKGASGRYNEQFF; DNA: TGCGCCAGCAGTGAGTCGAAGGGGGCTAGCGGGAGATACAATGAGCAGTTCTTC
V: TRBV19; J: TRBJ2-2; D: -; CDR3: CASSIVRHPNTGELFF; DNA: TGTGCCAGTAGTATAGTGCGACATCCGAACACCGGGGAGCTGTTTTTT
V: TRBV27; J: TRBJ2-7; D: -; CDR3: CASSYEGTAYEQYF; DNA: TGTGCCAGCAGTTACGAGGGTACGGCGTACGAGCAGTACTTC
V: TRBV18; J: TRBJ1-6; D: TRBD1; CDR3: CASSPGTVTNSPLHF; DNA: TGTGCCAGCTCACCAGGGACAGTTACTAATTCACCCCTCCACTTT
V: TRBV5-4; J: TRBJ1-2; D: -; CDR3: CASSLPGLPYGYTF; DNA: TGTGCCAGCAGCTTACCTGGCTTACCTTATGGCTACACCTTC
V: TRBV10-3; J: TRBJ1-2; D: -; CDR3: CAIRYGDDGYTF; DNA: TGTGCCATCCGATATGGAGACGATGGCTACACCTTC
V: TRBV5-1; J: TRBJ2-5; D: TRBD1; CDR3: CASSLPGTAKETQYF; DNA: TGCGCCAGCAGCTTACCCGGGACAGCAAAAGAGACCCAGTACTTC
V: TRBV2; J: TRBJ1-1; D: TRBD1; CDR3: CASRHRGESAEAFF; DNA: TGTGCCAGCAGACACAGGGGGGAGTCGGCTGAAGCTTTCTTT
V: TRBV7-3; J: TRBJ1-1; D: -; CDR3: CASSLREETQAFF; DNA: TGTGCCAGCAGCTTAAGAGAGGAGACTCAAGCTTTCTTT
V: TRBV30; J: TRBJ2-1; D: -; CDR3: CAWSRLRNNEQFF; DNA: TGTGCCTGGAGTCGACTTAGAAACAATGAGCAGTTCTTC
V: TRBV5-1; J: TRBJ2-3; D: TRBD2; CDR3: CASSLDGGGADTQYF; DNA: TGCGCCAGCAGCTTGGACGGCGGGGGGGCAGATACGCAGTATTTT
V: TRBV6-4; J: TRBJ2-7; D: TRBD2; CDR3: CASTRGTSGSIEQYF; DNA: TGTGCCAGCACCCGGGGGACTAGCGGGAGTATCGAGCAGTACTTC
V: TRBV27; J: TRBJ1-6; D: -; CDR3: CASSLSQWTADNSPLHF; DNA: TGTGCCAGCAGTTTATCCCAATGGACAGCAGATAATTCACCCCTCCACTTT
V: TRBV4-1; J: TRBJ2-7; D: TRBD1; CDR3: CASSPDGQGRNEQYF; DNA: TGCGCCAGCAGCCCTGATGGACAGGGACGCAACGAGCAGTACTTC
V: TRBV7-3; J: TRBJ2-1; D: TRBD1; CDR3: CASRQGAGSNEQFF; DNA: TGTGCCAGCAGACAGGGGGCTGGGTCGAATGAGCAGTTCTTC
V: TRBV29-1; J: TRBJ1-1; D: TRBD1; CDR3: CSAGGGQGYDTEAFF; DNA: TGCAGCGCCGGGGGCGGACAGGGGTACGACACTGAAGCTTTCTTT
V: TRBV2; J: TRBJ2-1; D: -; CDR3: CANRLAELDYNEQFF; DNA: TGTGCCAACCGCCTAGCCGAACTCGATTACAATGAGCAGTTCTTC
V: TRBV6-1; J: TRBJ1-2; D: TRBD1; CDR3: CASSEGRGLYGYTF; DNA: TGTGCCAGCAGTGAAGGGAGGGGGCTTTATGGCTACACCTTC
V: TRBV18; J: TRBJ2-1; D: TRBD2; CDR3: CASSPLSGTYNEQFF; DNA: TGTGCCAGCTCACCACTTAGCGGGACCTACAATGAGCAGTTCTTC
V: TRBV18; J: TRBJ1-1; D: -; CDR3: CASSPTEGLKNTEAFF; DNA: TGTGCCAGCTCACCCACGGAGGGCCTAAAGAACACTGAAGCTTTCTTT
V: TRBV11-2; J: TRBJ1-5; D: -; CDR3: CASSFSGRAGSNQPQHF; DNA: TGTGCCAGCAGCTTCAGTGGCAGGGCTGGAAGCAATCAGCCCCAGCATTTT
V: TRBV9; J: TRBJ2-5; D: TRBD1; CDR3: CASSKNSGGPETQYF; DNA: TGTGCCAGCAGCAAAAACTCAGGGGGCCCAGAGACCCAGTACTTC
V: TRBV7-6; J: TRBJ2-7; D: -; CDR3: CASSPQEGAIYEQYF; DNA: TGTGCCAGCAGCCCCCAGGAGGGGGCGATCTACGAGCAGTACTTC
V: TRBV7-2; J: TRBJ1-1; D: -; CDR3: CASSYRITEAFF; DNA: TGTGCCAGCAGCTACAGGATCACTGAAGCTTTCTTT
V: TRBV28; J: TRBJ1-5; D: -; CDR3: CASNRGGNQPQHF; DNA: TGTGCCAGCAATCGGGGGGGTAATCAGCCCCAGCATTTT
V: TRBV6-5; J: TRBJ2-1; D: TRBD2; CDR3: CASSRGLAVNEQFF; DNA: TGTGCCAGCAGTCGCGGACTAGCCGTCAATGAGCAGTTCTTC
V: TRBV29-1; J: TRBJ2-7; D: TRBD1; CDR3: CSVLPGQGLSYEQYF; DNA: TGCAGCGTACTACCGGGACAGGGGTTGTCCTACGAGCAGTACTTC
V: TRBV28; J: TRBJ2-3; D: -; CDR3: CASSFLQGTDTQYF; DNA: TGTGCCAGCAGTTTCCTCCAGGGGACAGATACGCAGTATTTT
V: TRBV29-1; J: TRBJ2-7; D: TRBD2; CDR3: CSVTPRMRGVSYEQYF; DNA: TGCAGCGTTACACCCCGGATGCGGGGGGTCTCCTACGAGCAGTACTTC
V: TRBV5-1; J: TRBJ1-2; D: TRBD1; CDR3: CASSLVTGVAYTF; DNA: TGCGCCAGCAGCTTGGTAACAGGGGTTGCCTACACCTTC
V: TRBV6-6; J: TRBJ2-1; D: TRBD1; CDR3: CASSPQGAYNEQFF; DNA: TGTGCCAGCAGCCCCCAGGGGGCCTACAATGAGCAGTTCTTC
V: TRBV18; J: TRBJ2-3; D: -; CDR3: CASSSQGGMATDTQYF; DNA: TGTGCCAGCTCGTCTCAGGGGGGAATGGCCACAGATACGCAGTATTTT